This T cell receptor (beta chain) was captured by sequencing in a study of cytomegalovirus exposure and HLA in healthy donors. Study overall: A data release that came early held approximately 85 million unique TCRs from HLA-typed donors.

Study results and limitations: Presence/absence analyses assumed roughly uniform sequencing depth across donors, which may not hold.

The PCR had 60 Vbeta and 13 Jbeta primers. In the source study's methods: Later, 80 million or so unique TCR beta chains were counted in an analysis, and about 10 million of them were shared. Sequenced by immunoSEQ multiplex PCR; TCRdb stores in-frame clones only, minus some. The V and J calls and clone size are taken from that table; D and trimming were inferred from the DNA. The sample records approximately 88,000 clones, approximately 76% being singletons. Donors were nominally healthy when sampled, though unrecorded immune exposures were likely. Comments on this clone: The antigen remains unidentified.

The sample consisted of PBMCs. This TCR came from a male donor in good health and CMV-seronegative.

CDR3 nucleotide sequence: TGTGCCAGCAGCTTGTTGGGGGGGGTTGGCCAAGAGACCCAGTACTTC. Its protein is CASSLLGGVGQETQYF. The rearrangement links TRBV7-3 to TRBJ2-5; TRBD2 matches 7 bases. Germline CDR1 and CDR2: SGHTA and FQGTGA. The CDR3 runs to 16 residues. Trimming at V came to 3 bases and at J to 1 base, leaving 8 bases not matched to a gene.